The 23 T cell receptor beta chains listed next were all sequenced from one sample in a study of T-cell reconstitution after alpha-beta-depleted transplantation in children. Preparation of the TCRbeta library was carried out with unique molecular identifiers. Each CDR3 protein gets one entry after TCRdb re-called the PCR reads with MiXCR. The sample has 350,000 to 400,000 distinct CDR3 sequences; 20% are singletons. The sequenced sample was PBMCs from the stem cell graft donor, obtained from the stem cell graft. The source of these receptors is a human donor who donated a stem cell graft to a child with acute myeloid leukemia.

This clonotype was observed a handful of times. The rearrangement links TRBV11-2 to TRBJ2-1; 10 bases match TRBD2. Trimming removed 0 bases from V and 10 bases from J; junction bases left unmatched: 3. Germline V gene sequence: CDR1 SGHAT, CDR2 FQNNGV. The CDR3 totals 14 residues. CDR3 region: CASSLEAGGREQFF. The DNA for the CDR3 is TGTGCCAGCAGCTTAGAAGCGGGAGGGAGGGAGCAGTTCTTC.

This clonotype has just a few counts. The chain is built from TRBV20-1 and TRBJ1-5, with 7 positions matching TRBD1. The J segment lost 5 bases and the V segment lost 3 bases, leaving 16 bases of the junction unmatched. The CDR3 sequence is 17 residues long. CDR1 is DFQATT, CDR2 SNEGSKA, per germline (reference sequence). Here the CDR3 DNA reads TGCAGTGCTAGTAGGGCCGGCGGGCAGGGGGGAGATCAGCCCCAGCATTTT. Its protein product is CSASRAGGQGGDQPQHF.

This clonotype was seen at least ten times. The V and J genes are TRBV20-1 and TRBJ2-2, with D uncertain. V lost 3 bases, J lost 4 bases, and 6 bases lay in between. This CDR3 spans 12 amino acids. Germline V gene lookup returns CDR1 DFQATT and CDR2 SNEGSKA (reference sequence). CDR3 residues: CSARKGTGELFF. The DNA for the CDR3 is TGCAGTGCTAGGAAGGGCACCGGGGAGCTGTTTTTT.

This clonotype was counted many times. The chain recombines TRBV29-1 with TRBJ1-1; maybe TRBD1 (5 bases). V was cut by 8 bases and J by 1 base, with 14 bases left in between. Germline V gene data show CDR1 as SQVTM and CDR2 as ANQGSEA. The CDR3 contains 13 residues. CDR3 coding DNA: TGCAGCTCAGAGGTACAGGAGAACACTGAAGCTTTCTTT. Protein product: CSSEVQENTEAFF.

The chain joins TRBV7-8 to TRBJ1-4, with 7 positions matching TRBD1. Germline CDR1 and CDR2: SGHVS and FQNEAQ. There are 15 residues in the CDR3. Germline trimming cut 1 base from V and 3 bases from J; bases unmatched to any gene: 2. The CDR3 region is CASSLDGTANEKLFF. In DNA form, the CDR3 reads TGTGCCAGCAGCTTAGATGGGACAGCTAATGAAAAACTGTTTTTT.

This clonotype was counted a few times. CDR3 amino acids: CASSWVGAGETQYF. DNA for the CDR3: TGTGCCAGCAGTTGGGTAGGGGCGGGAGAGACCCAGTACTTC. The chain carries TRBV28 and TRBJ2-5; D may match TRBD1 or TRBD2 (5 bases each). Germline CDR1 is MDHEN and CDR2 is SYDVKM. The CDR3 covers 14 residues. V was trimmed by 4 bases and J by 4 bases, leaving 13 bases between them.

This chain joins TRBV20-1 and TRBJ2-5, with D maybe TRBD2 (6 bases). The CDR3 is made up of 14 amino acids. Germline CDR1 reads DFQATT; CDR2 reads SNEGSKA (reference sequence). Trimming stripped 4 bases from V and 2 bases from J, with 14 bases between. CDR3 protein: CSANPGLVQETQYF. CDR3 DNA sequence: TGCAGTGCTAATCCGGGACTGGTGCAAGAGACCCAGTACTTC.

This clonotype turned up a few times. J is TRBJ1-3 and V is TRBV20-1; 8 bases match TRBD1. CDR3 length: 18 residues. Germline lookup yields CDR1 DFQATT and CDR2 SNEGSKA (reference sequence). V was clipped by 0 bases and J by 4 bases; unmatched bases: 14. The CDR3 spells CSARDPGGQGILGNTIYF. CDR3 nucleotide sequence: TGCAGTGCTAGAGATCCTGGTGGACAGGGTATTTTAGGAAACACCATATATTTT.

The table lists this clonotype with many counts. The chain recombines TRBV7-3 with TRBJ2-2; D perhaps matches TRBD2 (6 bases). Germline CDR1 SGHTA, CDR2 FQGTGA. CDR3 length: 16 residues. With 2 bases removed from V and 2 bases from J, the gap between germline ends came to 12 bases. The CDR3 nucleotides are TGTGCCAGCAGCTTAGGCGCGGGGCTAAACACCGGGGAGCTGTTTTTT. It specifies CASSLGAGLNTGELFF. The complete variable domain, with remaining parts taken from reference TRBV7-3 and TRBJ2-2, reads GAGVSQTPSNKVTEKGKYVELRCDPISGHTALYWYRQSLGQGPEFLIYFQGTGAADDSGLPNDRFFAVRPEGSVSTLKIQRTERGDSAVYLCASSLGAGLNTGELFFGEGSRLTVL.

The chain uses TRBV28 and TRBJ2-1; 8 positions match TRBD1. Germline-derived CDR1 and CDR2 are MDHEN and SYDVKM. There are 16 residues in the CDR3. V shed 5 bases, J shed 4 bases, and the junction held 10 bases outside the gene matches. The CDR3 DNA sequence: TGTGCCAGCAGTCCTCGACAGGGGCGAAGGTACAATGAGCAGTTCTTC. Translated: CASSPRQGRRYNEQFF.

CDR3 DNA: TGCGCCAGCAGTGAGGGACTCGGGTCAGATACGCAGTATTTT. This gives the protein CASSEGLGSDTQYF. V is TRBV10-2 and J is TRBJ2-3; a weak D match, TRBD2 (5 bases). The CDR3 is 14 residues long. Germline CDR1 reads WSHSY; CDR2 reads SAAADI. The V end was cut by 2 bases, the J end by 4 bases, with 10 bases between.

This clonotype occurred many times. The gene calls are TRBV20-1 and TRBJ2-1; perhaps D is TRBD1 or TRBD2 (6 bases each). The CDR3 extends over 16 amino acids. The germline CDR1 and CDR2 sequences are DFQATT and SNEGSKA (reference sequence). Deletions cut 2 bases from V and 3 bases from J, with 17 bases between. This CDR3 is CSARTLGGGSYNEQFF. The CDR3 DNA reads TGCAGTGCTAGAACCCTGGGGGGCGGTAGCTACAATGAGCAGTTCTTC.

This chain joins TRBV20-1 and TRBJ2-5; TRBD2 aligns across 15 bases. CDR3 size: 15 residues. V trimming: 4 bases; J trimming: 4 bases; junction bases outside the gene matches: 4. From germline, CDR1 is DFQATT and CDR2 SNEGSKA (reference sequence). CDR3 sequence: CSANGLAGGGETQYF. The CDR3 region has the DNA TGCAGTGCTAACGGACTAGCGGGAGGGGGAGAGACCCAGTACTTC.

In the case of this clonotype: This may arise from a read error, as a much more abundant clone is one base away. The chain combines TRBV5-6 with TRBJ2-1; maybe TRBD2 (5 bases). This CDR3 spans 12 amino acids. With 3 bases removed from V and 4 bases from J, the gap between germline ends came to 5 bases. Germline-derived CDR1 and CDR2 are SGHDT and YYEEEE. CDR3 in amino acids: CASSWRYNEQFF. The CDR3, as DNA: TGTGCCAGCAGCTGGAGGTACAATGAGCAGTTCTTC.

This clonotype has only a few counts. CDR3 amino acids: CASSLRGGYNEQFF. The CDR3 region has the DNA TGCGCCAGCAGCCTCCGAGGAGGGTACAATGAGCAGTTCTTC. The chain carries TRBV4-3 and TRBJ2-1; D possibly corresponds to TRBD2 (6 bases). This CDR3 spans 14 amino acids. Deletions cut 4 bases from V and 4 bases from J, with 11 bases between. Germline CDR1 LGHNA, CDR2 YSLEER.

This chain links TRBV12-3 or TRBV12-4 with TRBJ1-5, with 7 bases fitting TRBD1. This CDR3 spans 13 amino acids. J was trimmed by 7 bases and V by 6 bases; bases with no gene match: 6. The DNA for the CDR3 is TGTGCCAGCAGAGCAACAGGGGAACAGCCCCAGCATTTT. This translates into CASRATGEQPQHF.

The rearrangement joins TRBV19 to TRBJ2-3; 10 positions agree with TRBD2. Unmatched junction bases numbered 7, after V lost 6 bases and J lost 4 bases. This CDR3 has 15 amino acids. From germline, CDR1 is LNHDA and CDR2 SQIVND (reference sequence). CDR3 nucleotides: TGTGCCAGTAGCCCCATAGCGGGAGGCCCAGATACGCAGTATTTT. It encodes CASSPIAGGPDTQYF.

The chain couples TRBV11-3 to TRBJ2-3; possibly TRBD2 for D (6 bases). V lost 6 bases and J lost 2, with 12 bases in between. The CDR3 loop spans 14 amino acids. Per the germline V gene, CDR1 is SGHNT and CDR2 is YENEEA. The CDR3 region has the DNA TGTGCCAGCAGAGGTAGCGGACCCACAGATACGCAGTATTTT. Translation gives CASRGSGPTDTQYF.

CDR3 bases: TGTGCCAGCAGCTTAGGGAGACTACTATCCTACGAGCAGTACTTC. Its protein product is CASSLGRLLSYEQYF. This sequence joins TRBV7-8 and TRBJ2-7, with D perhaps matching TRBD2 (5 bases). The V and J ends lost 1 base and 1 base respectively, with 11 bases between them. Germline V gene sequence: CDR1 SGHVS, CDR2 FQNEAQ. The CDR3 runs 15 residues.

In this sample, this clonotype turned up many times. Written as DNA, the CDR3 is TGCAGCGTTGAAAGGACCGGCAATGAGCAGTTCTTC. Its protein is CSVERTGNEQFF. The chain employs TRBV29-1 and TRBJ2-1; D gene uncertain. Between the trimmed V and J ends, which lost 2 bases and 6 bases, there was a span of 8 bases. Germline CDR1 and CDR2: SQVTM and ANQGSEA. CDR3 size: 12 residues.

This clonotype was detected only once. The V call is TRBV18, the J call TRBJ2-1; TRBD1 agrees at 7 bases. From germline, CDR1 is KGHSH and CDR2 LQKENI. The CDR3 sequence is 14 residues long. V was clipped by 1 base and J by 5 bases; unmatched bases: 2. The CDR3 region is CASSPLGQNNEQFF. DNA for the CDR3: TGTGCCAGCTCACCACTGGGACAGAACAATGAGCAGTTCTTC.

In this sample, this clonotype turned up a few times. V gene TRBV12-3 or TRBV12-4 combines with J gene TRBJ2-7, with D tentatively TRBD1 (5 bases). This CDR3 region has 14 residues. The V end was cut by 6 bases, the J end by 0 bases, with 12 bases between. The DNA of the CDR3 is TGTGCCAGCAGCCGACGACAGAACTCCTACGAGCAGTACTTC. Translation: CASSRRQNSYEQYF.

This clonotype was picked up a small number of times. This sequence joins TRBV28 and TRBJ2-1; D possibly matches TRBD1 or TRBD2 (5 bases each). Per the germline V gene, CDR1 is MDHEN and CDR2 is SYDVKM. The CDR3 consists of 14 residues. V was shortened by 11 bases and J by 8 bases, with 22 bases between the two germline ends. The CDR3 DNA sequence: TGTGCCTCCCGAGGGACCTTCTCCTCAGATGAGCAGTTCTTC. Encoded protein: CASRGTFSSDEQFF.